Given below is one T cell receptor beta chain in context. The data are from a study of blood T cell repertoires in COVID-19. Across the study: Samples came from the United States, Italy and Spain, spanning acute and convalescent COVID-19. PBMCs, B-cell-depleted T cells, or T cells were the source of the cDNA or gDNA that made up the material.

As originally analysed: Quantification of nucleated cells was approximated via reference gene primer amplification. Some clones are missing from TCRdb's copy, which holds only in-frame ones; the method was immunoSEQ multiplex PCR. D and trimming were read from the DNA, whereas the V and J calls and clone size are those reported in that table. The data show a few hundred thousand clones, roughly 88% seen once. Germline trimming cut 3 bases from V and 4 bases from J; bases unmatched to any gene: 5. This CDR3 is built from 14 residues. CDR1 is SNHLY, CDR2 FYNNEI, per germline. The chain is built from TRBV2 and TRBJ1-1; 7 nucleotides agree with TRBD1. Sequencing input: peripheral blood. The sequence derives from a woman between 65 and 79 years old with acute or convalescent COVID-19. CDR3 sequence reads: CASSDWGTATEAFF. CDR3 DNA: TGTGCCAGCAGTGACTGGGGGACAGCCACTGAAGCTTTCTTT.